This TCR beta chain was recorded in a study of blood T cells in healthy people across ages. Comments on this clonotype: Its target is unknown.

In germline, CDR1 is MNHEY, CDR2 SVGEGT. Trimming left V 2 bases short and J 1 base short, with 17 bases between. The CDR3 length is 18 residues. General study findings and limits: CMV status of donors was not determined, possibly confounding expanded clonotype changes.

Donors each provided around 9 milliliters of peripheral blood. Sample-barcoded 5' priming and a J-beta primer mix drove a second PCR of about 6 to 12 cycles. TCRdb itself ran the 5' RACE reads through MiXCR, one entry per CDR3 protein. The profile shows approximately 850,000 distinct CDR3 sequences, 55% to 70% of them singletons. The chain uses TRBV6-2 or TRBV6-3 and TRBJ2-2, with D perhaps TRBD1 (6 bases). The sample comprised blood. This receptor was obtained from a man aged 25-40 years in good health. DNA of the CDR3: TGTGCCAGCAGTTACGCGCCTGAGGACAGAATGAACACCGGGGAGCTGTTTTTT. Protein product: CASSYAPEDRMNTGELFF.